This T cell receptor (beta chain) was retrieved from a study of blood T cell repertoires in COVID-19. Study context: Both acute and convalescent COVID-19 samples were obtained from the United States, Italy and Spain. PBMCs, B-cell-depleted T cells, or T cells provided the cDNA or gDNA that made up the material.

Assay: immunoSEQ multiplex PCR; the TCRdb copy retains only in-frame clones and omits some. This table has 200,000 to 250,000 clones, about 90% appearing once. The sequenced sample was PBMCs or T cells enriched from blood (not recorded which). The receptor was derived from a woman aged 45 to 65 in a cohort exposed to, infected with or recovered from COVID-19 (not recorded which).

The chain's CDR3 is CASSSGQVGGTEAFF. CDR3 nucleotide sequence: TGTGCCAGCAGCTCAGGACAGGTTGGGGGCACTGAAGCTTTCTTT. The chain carries TRBV7-2 and TRBJ1-1, with 7 bases that match TRBD1. V shed 4 bases and J 4 bases; nucleotides not matched to a gene: 9. Per germline, CDR1 SGHTA and CDR2 FQGNSA. The CDR3 sequence is 15 residues long.